The T cell receptor (beta chain) described here comes from a study of shared clonotypes between healthy human individuals. Across the whole study: Each donor contributed plates that comprised three CD4 naive, three CD4 memory, two CD8 naive and one CD8 memory.

The study, taken as a whole, reports: Among the subsets, naive ones generally showed larger estimated richness than memory ones. With several donors compared, 4% to 5.5% of naive CD4 clonotypes were shared.

Here immunoSEQ multiplex PCR was the method, and the copy in TCRdb shows in-frame clones only, minus some. Among roughly 2,300,000 clones listed, just under 95% were seen once. This clone has a single count. Its antigen is not known. The receptor's source is a man between 18 and 29 years old in good health. Some clones in this sample may be carry-over from other donors' samples. Sequencing used naive CD4+ T cells from PBMCs. Subset described: CD45RA+ positively selected.

This chain's CDR3 is CAWSTGQVLANYGYTF. As DNA, the CDR3 is TGTGCCTGGAGCACGGGACAGGTCTTAGCTAACTATGGCTACACCTTC. The chain has TRBV30 and TRBJ1-2; 8 bases align to TRBD1. Trimming removed 3 bases from V and 0 bases from J; junction bases left unmatched: 9. The CDR3 is made up of 16 amino acids. CDR1 and CDR2 (germline): GTSNPN, SVGIG (reference sequence).